This T cell receptor (beta chain) was observed in a study of T cell responses to AZD1222 COVID-19 vaccine (dated by TCRdb to 2020 to 2023). For the wider study: TCR sequencing was performed for more than 230 trial participants, of whom some 200 were given two doses of AZD1222 and approximately 26 were given two doses of MenACWY control vaccine. Trial participants were enrolled by age into subgroups of 18-55, 56-69 and 70-plus years, and around 150, 28 and 57 TCR-sequenced participants, respectively, were included in these subgroups.

The CDR3 regions of human TCRbeta chains were analyzed by immunosequencing. As for the original processing: Repertoire TCRs were matched against a reference library of SARS-CoV-2-specific TCRs generated with the MIRA antigen-specificity platform. Breadth meant the fraction of unique TCRs that were SARS-CoV-2-associated, whereas depth meant the fraction of total T cells that were SARS-CoV-2-associated. Using the MIRA data, each spike-specific TCR was mapped to the spike region that the TCR reacts to and placed in a CD4 or CD8 class. Log10-transformed breadth and depth values were compared by one-way ANOVA with Sidak's multiple comparisons tests. In its TCRdb copy, this immuneACCESS table keeps in-frame sequences only and misses some clones. Where compared with another copy, unresolved V genes explain less than half of these, and the others have no known cause. Clone size and the V and J calls come from that table; the DNA yielded D and trimming. The sample records around 160,000 clones, around 92% of which are singletons. The ten largest clones represent 1% to 1.5% of the sample.

V is shortened by 2 bases, J by 2 bases, and the region joining them spans 18 bases. The germline V gene supplies CDR1 MDHEN and CDR2 SYDVKM. There are 17 amino acids in the CDR3, from cysteine to phenylalanine inclusive. CDR3 DNA is the only sequence kept; it has 51 bases, read in frame from the first base. The time point label corresponds to: about 28 days (+/-7) after the second vaccine dose. Because spike-specific TCR depth and breadth did not differ between the two schedules, AZD1222 recipients who got a second dose at roughly 4 weeks were pooled with those who got a second dose at roughly 12 weeks. Vaccinee samples were obtained from the UK trials COV001 and COV002, which included a single-blind randomized controlled phase 2/3 trial of AZD1222 (ChAdOx1 nCoV-19) in healthy adults. For TCRbeta chain sequencing, PBMC samples were collected from trial participants at day 0 and at day 28 after the second dose.

Worth noting for this clone: The antigen it recognizes is unknown. No base-level quality is on record; no much larger clone is a single base apart.

Results the study describes overall, beyond this receptor: A significant rise in spike-specific TCR breadth and depth was observed after two AZD1222 doses relative to day 0 and relative to MenACWY recipients. In the small 56-69-year group, the increase in depth fell short of significance, most likely because of low power. The whole spike protein was spanned by vaccine-associated CD4 TCRs, and dominant responses were seen in regions 160-218 and 743-854. Nearly half of unique spike-specific TCRs reportedly recognized epitopes outside regions mutated in the B.1.351 and B.1.1.7 variants. Because no day 14 peak-response samples were available, the repertoires could be characterized only after the peak T cell response. Participants were mostly white British and included more females than males, and it was suggested by the authors that clonal diversity may have been underestimated. Conclusions about previously exposed vaccinees are limited, since just five or six AZD1222 recipients were seropositive for SARS-CoV-2 at baseline.

The specimen comprised peripheral blood, sampled 28 days after the second AZD1222 dose. The source is an adult who received the AZD1222 COVID-19 vaccine. The chain is made from TRBV28 and TRBJ2-5; a tentative D match to TRBD2 spans 7 bases. The CDR3 amino acid sequence is: CASSLGLGGGRQETQYF. The DNA is TGTGCCAGCAGTTTAGGGTTAGGGGGGGGAAGACAAGAGACCCAGTACTTC.